This note documents a single TCR beta chain sequence. It has no known antigen specificity. Within one base of it there is no much larger clone, and no base qualities were kept. These data are taken from a study of cytomegalovirus exposure and HLA in healthy donors (dated by TCRdb to the late 2010s). Concerning the study at large: According to an earlier analysis of a few hundred of the donors, 150 million to 200 million T cells yielded 117 million unique TCR beta sequences and around 300 Gb of sequence data. An early release covering more than 500 HLA-typed donors comprised about 300 gigabases of sequencing data and around 86 million unique TCR sequences. The genetic ancestry cluster associated with self-reported Caucasian donors included over 65% of the 350 to 500 genotyped donors. The study was designed to test whether signatures of past pathogen exposure could be identified by cataloging public T cell receptors. The study used immunosequencing to profile the T cell repertoires of around 600 subjects and linked those repertoires to cytomegalovirus serostatus. In addition to the first cohort of 650 to 750 subjects, a separate validation cohort of approximately 130 different subjects was used. To predict cytomegalovirus infection status, the study combined high-throughput TCR immunosequencing, statistical association of individual TCRs with disease status, and machine learning. A later analysis re-analyzed previously published TCR beta repertoires from 650 to 800 donors and added high-resolution HLA genotyping to study TCR occurrence patterns. In the later analysis, no new phenotypic data were used to find candidate immune exposures; instead, reliance was placed on TCR beta sequences and their occurrence across donors. An earlier analysis of around 580 of the donors used high-throughput TCR beta sequencing to judge whether each TCR beta V gene segment behaved as functional or pseudogenic. Donor age, sex, ethnicity and CMV serostatus were collected together with the repertoire data. A later genetic analysis took genome-wide SNP genotypes for about three fifths of the roughly 670 donors and used that subset as a discovery cohort. All discovery cohort repertoires had been generated using a single sequencing platform. HLA typing included class I and class II loci at four-digit resolution. Typing coverage differed by locus: A, B, C, DRB1 and DQB1 were typed in roughly 629-630 donors, DQA1 in 500 to 550, DPA1 in 600 to 610, and DPB1 in just under 490. A few DR-DQ haplotypes were handled as single units for association and clustering because linkage in the cohort was strong. Among some 400 genotyped donors of the cohort, an average of approximately 250,000 unique TCR beta nucleotide sequences were sequenced per donor, roughly 20% of them non-productive.

Study-wide findings and limitations: A cluster of highly shared sequence variants was judged likely to represent a technical artifact of the sequencing pipeline. The earlier analysis of some 560 of the donors excluded some 15 rarely observed V segments, including chromosome 9 orphons, because counts were too low. Assigning TCR associations to individual alleles was difficult when HLA alleles, especially DR and DQ, strongly co-occurred. Correlated functional status among segregating V segments might be attributable to linkage disequilibrium, but an unknown experimental factor could not be ruled out. In this cohort, only TCR beta chains were sequenced, and detectable features were limited by the absence of alpha or paired-chain data. A later analysis found that TCR association rates varied across HLA loci, with DRB1 alleles showing the most associated TCRs and HLA-C alleles the fewest. The study listed approximately 150 TCR beta chains as associated with cytomegalovirus. Because HLA typing was unavailable for some donors at each locus, only the typed subset was used in association tests. A later analysis reported that several top co-occurrence clusters appeared linked to parvovirus B19, influenza, CMV and Epstein-Barr virus. In vitro tests confirmed that a few of the cytomegalovirus-associated TCR beta chains recognize cytomegalovirus antigens. A further reported finding was that TCR beta sequences accurately predicted the HLA-A and HLA-B alleles for most subjects in the first cohort. While some public TCRs were present in many individuals, most TCR sequences turned up only very rarely across donors. In a later analysis, some 17,000 TCR beta sequences were associated with specific HLA alleles at a false discovery rate of 0.05. An earlier analysis of 587 of the donors showed that most TCR beta V segments appeared in productive rearrangements either about 90% or about 30% of the time, which broadly matched IMGT annotations. Cytomegalovirus status was reported to be diagnosed by the classifier with high specificity and sensitivity in both the original and validation cohorts. A later analysis found that HLA-associated TCR beta chains were more clonally expanded and had lower generation probabilities than equally common non-associated chains. Immune exposure information for the cohort was limited to CMV serostatus. Compared with the approximately 670-donor mean, donors in an Asian-associated ancestry cluster had fewer N-insertions in productive TCRs, according to a later genetic analysis. The authors suggested that the approach could potentially be extended to other disease states and immunological phenotypes. In a later genetic analysis, a missense DCLRE1C variant was associated with V-gene and J-gene trimming of TCR beta chains, and the association was replicated in an independent cohort. A later analysis found that most CMV-associated TCR beta chains appeared HLA-restricted, with HLA associations seemingly driven largely by CMV exposure. Sequencing depth was assumed to be roughly uniform across donors in the presence/absence analyses, though that assumption may not hold. Because the 87-base-pair reads could not distinguish some IMGT-functional V segments, including TRBV6-2 and TRBV6-3, those segments were excluded.

In total, more than 500 healthy bone marrow donors made up the cohort. All cohort members were sampled while nominally healthy, although unrecorded immune exposures were likely present. The donor tested CMV seronegative and was one of the 352 seronegative cohort members. A peripheral blood sample was collected from each donor, and TCR beta sequencing was performed on peripheral blood mononuclear cells. Genomic DNA extraction from the blood cell samples was performed with the Qiagen DNeasy Blood Extraction Kit. Library preparation was by the immunoSEQ multiplex PCR assay. For the multiplex PCR, a mixture combining 60 forward primers for TCR Vbeta segments and 13 reverse primers for TCR Jbeta segments was used. The CDR3 region of rearranged TCR beta genes was amplified from genomic DNA by a multiplex PCR assay. On the Illumina HiSeq System, the amplified TCR beta libraries were sequenced as 87-base-pair reads. Per the source publication's procedure: A later analysis counted some 74 million unique TCR beta chains across the 550 to 800 repertoires, and roughly 11 million of these chains were shared by at least two donors. Raw reads were error-corrected and collapsed into unique sequences with a nearest-neighbor algorithm that merged closely related sequences to remove PCR and sequencing errors. V, D and J gene segments were assigned by aligning CDR3 sequences to IMGT reference sequences. Each retained sequence needed at least a six-nucleotide match to both a V gene segment and a J gene segment. Rearrangements were classified as productive when the CDR3 lacked stop codons and remained in frame with V and J, and all other rearrangements were classified as non-productive. CDR3 was defined according to IMGT convention as the region running from the second conserved V-encoded cysteine to the conserved J-encoded phenylalanine. Sequences without an unambiguous match to a single V gene segment were excluded from the earlier analysis of a few hundred of the donors. An earlier analysis of 587 of the donors classified V segments as functional when productive rearrangements were above 56.7% and as segregating when the standard deviation between donors was above 5%. A statistical classification framework was developed to diagnose cytomegalovirus status using the catalog of TCR beta chain sequences. A later analysis assigned V and J genes by comparing TCR nucleotide sequences with IMGT/GENE-DB human TR gene sequences. A later analysis assigned CDR3 sequences and most-parsimonious VDJ recombination scenarios with the TCRdist pipeline. In a later analysis, each TCR beta chain was defined by its CDR3 amino acid sequence together with its V-gene family, and reads lacking a unique V-gene family were excluded. As a way to deal with suspected cross-contamination and a sequencing artifact, a later analysis dropped approximately 590 nucleotide sequences that were highly shared and had low generation probability. In a later analysis, a clonal expansion index for each public chain was calculated from normalized within-repertoire ranks of inferred template counts. In a later analysis, generation probabilities were computed using a VDJ recombination model fitted to out-of-frame rearrangements, and the results were checked against IGoR. Hypergeometric tests were used in a later analysis to score TCR-TCR, TCR-HLA and TCR-CMV co-occurrence, with a repertoire-size bias correction applied to the TCR pairs. To estimate false discovery rates, a later analysis permuted the HLA or CMV assignments 20 times. A later analysis grouped co-occurring TCRs with DBSCAN, adding TCRdist sequence similarity when clustering within HLA-allele-positive subsets. For co-occurrence clustering, repertoires with fewer than 30,000 or more than 120,000 public chains were excluded, along with roughly 5 repertoires with anomalous nucleotide sharing. Here the immuneACCESS table is served through TCRdb, limited to in-frame sequences with V and J called. Missing clones are a known gap in these copies; in checked studies unresolved V genes cover under half, and the rest lacks a known reason. For V, J and clone size, that table is used; D and trimming come from the DNA. This sample comprises some 180,000 clones, about 69% of them detected only once. The ten biggest clones cover over 2.5% of the sample.

From the germline V gene, CDR1 is SGHTA and CDR2 is FQGTGA. The trim is 3 bases for V and 6 bases for J, with a gap of 17 bases between the germline ends. Measured from the cysteine to the phenylalanine, the CDR3 is 15 residues long. Just the 45-base CDR3 DNA is kept, in frame starting at base 1. Sequences were obtained from PBMCs. The rearrangement joined TRBV7-3 to TRBJ1-2; a weak D assignment points to TRBD1 (6 bases agree). The sequence was obtained from a male donor in good health and CMV-seronegative. The DNA sequence follows: TGTGCCAGCAGCTTCTTCCACAGGGCGGAGGATGGCTACACCTTC. It translates as CASSFFHRAEDGYTF.